Below are 9 T cell receptor beta chains sequenced from a single sample in a study of T cells in Graves' hyperthyroidism and ophthalmopathy. Amplified TCR beta CDR3 regions came from RNA transcripts. During a first-round RT-PCR of the TCR CDR3, the HTBI primer set was used. TCRdb re-derived calls from the multiplex PCR reads in MiXCR, one entry per CDR3 protein. The table lists around 250,000 distinct CDR3 sequences, about 14% of them singletons. Sequencing input: blood. The receptor set was obtained from a woman in her 40s with Graves' hyperthyroidism that later progressed to Graves' ophthalmopathy.

This chain links TRBV20-1 with TRBJ2-7; possibly TRBD2 for D (6 bases). V was trimmed by 3 bases and J by 4 bases, leaving 10 bases between them. This CDR3 spans 12 amino acids. CDR1 and CDR2 (germline): DFQATT, SNEGSKA (reference sequence). The CDR3 bases are TGCAGTGCTAGCGGGAGCCGTTACGAGCAGTACTTC. It translates to CSASGSRYEQYF.

Ten or more counts support this clonotype. V and J are TRBV28 and TRBJ2-5; the match to TRBD2 covers 7 bases. Unmatched junction bases numbered 10, after V lost 1 base and J lost 2 bases. Germline assignment: CDR1 MDHEN and CDR2 SYDVKM. This CDR3 is built from 17 residues. CDR3 residues: CASSLLSRKGGQETQYF. In nucleotides, the CDR3 is TGTGCCAGCAGTTTATTATCGCGGAAGGGAGGGCAAGAGACCCAGTACTTC.

This clonotype was counted at least ten times. The V call is TRBV12-5, the J call TRBJ1-5; D might be TRBD1 (5 bases). The germline V gene has CDR1 LGHNT and CDR2 FRNRAP. Trimming took off 5 bases at V and 0 bases at J, with 8 bases between the two ends. This CDR3 spans 14 amino acids. In DNA, the CDR3 is TGTGCTAGTGGTGACAGTTATAGCAATCAGCCCCAGCATTTT. It codes for CASGDSYSNQPQHF.

This clonotype was seen a single time. A read error is possible here, since a much larger clone lies one base away. The chain is built from TRBV30 and TRBJ2-7; 9 bases are a match to TRBD1. J lost 0 bases, V lost 8 bases, and 8 bases had no gene match. The CDR3 is made up of 14 amino acids. CDR1 and CDR2 from the germline V gene are GTSNPN and SVGIG (reference sequence). Here the CDR3 reads CAVTGTGRSYEQYF. CDR3 sequence (DNA): TGTGCCGTTACCGGGACAGGGCGCTCCTACGAGCAGTACTTC.

This clonotype came up many times. CDR3 DNA sequence: TGTGCCAGCAGCCTGACCCTCTTAGCGGGAGGCCACGAGCAGTACTTC. Translating gives CASSLTLLAGGHEQYF. The V call is TRBV7-8, the J call TRBJ2-7; 10 bases fit TRBD2. This CDR3 has 16 residues. Germline lookup yields CDR1 SGHVS and CDR2 FQNEAQ. V lost 5 bases to trimming and J lost 5 bases; unmatched junction nucleotides: 12.

This clonotype showed up just a few times. The V and J genes are TRBV7-6 and TRBJ2-5; D may correspond to TRBD1 or TRBD2 (5 bases each). This CDR3 comprises 16 residues. V was clipped by 6 bases and J by 6 bases, with 23 bases between them. Germline lookup yields CDR1 SGHVS and CDR2 FNYEAQ. In nucleotides, the CDR3 is TGTGCCAGCAGTTTCCCTAGGCGGCAGGGCGGGCAGACCCAGTACTTC. Translation: CASSFPRRQGGQTQYF.

This clonotype was found many times. V usage is TRBV30 and J usage is TRBJ2-1, with D perhaps given as TRBD1 or TRBD2 (5 bases each). This CDR3 region has 12 residues. Germline V gives CDR1 GTSNPN, CDR2 SVGIG (reference sequence). V was shortened by 2 bases and J by 10 bases, with 12 bases between the two germline ends. Here the CDR3 reads CAWSIVGTEQFF. The CDR3 coding sequence is TGTGCCTGGAGTATCGTGGGGACCGAGCAGTTCTTC.

Ten or more counts support this clonotype. The gene calls are TRBV2 and TRBJ2-5, with D possibly TRBD2 on 7 matching bases. The germline V gene encodes CDR1 SNHLY and CDR2 FYNNEI. The CDR3 length is 15 residues. V was pared by 7 bases and J by 5 bases, with 20 bases between. The CDR3 region has the DNA TGTGCCAGCATTGGCGGGAGAGGGGGAATCGAGACCCAGTACTTC. This codes for CASIGGRGGIETQYF.

Turning to this clonotype: This may be a read error: a much more frequent sequence differs by one nucleotide. The chain carries TRBV6-5 and TRBJ1-2; TRBD1 might be the D (5 bases). Germline CDR1 and CDR2: MNHEY and SVGAGI. Between the trimmed V and J ends, which lost 4 bases and 4 bases, there was a span of 16 bases. This CDR3 is 15 amino acids long. The CDR3 bases are TGTGCCAGCAGTTTGGGGGATCTCGACGTCTATGGCTACACCTTC. Translated, it gives CASSLGDLDVYGYTF.